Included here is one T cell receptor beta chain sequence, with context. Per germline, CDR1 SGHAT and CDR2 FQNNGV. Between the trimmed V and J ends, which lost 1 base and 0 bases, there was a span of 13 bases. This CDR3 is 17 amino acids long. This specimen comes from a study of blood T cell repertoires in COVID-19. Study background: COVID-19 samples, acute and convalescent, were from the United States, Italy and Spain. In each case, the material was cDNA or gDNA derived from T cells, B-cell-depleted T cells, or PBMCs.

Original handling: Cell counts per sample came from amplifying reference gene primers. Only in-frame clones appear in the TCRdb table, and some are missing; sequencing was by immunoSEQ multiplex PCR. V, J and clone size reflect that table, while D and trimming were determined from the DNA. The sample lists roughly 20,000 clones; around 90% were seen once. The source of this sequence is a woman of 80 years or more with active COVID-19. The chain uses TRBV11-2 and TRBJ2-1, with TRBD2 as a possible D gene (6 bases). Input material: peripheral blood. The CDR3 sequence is CASSLGGAVASYNEQFF. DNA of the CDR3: TGTGCCAGCAGCTTAGGCGGGGCAGTTGCCTCCTACAATGAGCAGTTCTTC. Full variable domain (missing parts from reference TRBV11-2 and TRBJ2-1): EAGVAQSPRYKIIEKRQSVAFWCNPISGHATLYWYQQILGQGPKLLIQFQNNGVVDDSQLPKDRFSAERLKGVDSTLKIQPAKLEDSAVYLCASSLGGAVASYNEQFFGPGTRLTVL.